This T cell receptor (beta chain) is drawn from a study of T cell changes during pregnancy in multiple sclerosis. This clone was picked up one time. The CDR3 length is 14 residues. Trimming left V 7 bases short and J 1 base short, with 13 bases between. Germline V gene lookup returns CDR1 SGHTA and CDR2 FQGNSA. Using immunoSEQ multiplex PCR, the repertoire was profiled, and TCRdb retains in-frame clones only, with some absent. The repertoire holds tens of thousands of clones, about nine tenths seen once, with 0.7% to 0.8% in the top ten. The sequencing here drew on CD4+ T cells from peripheral blood mononuclear cells, taken in the first trimester of pregnancy. V gene TRBV7-2 combines with J gene TRBJ1-2; D possibly corresponds to TRBD1 (6 bases). The clonotype originates from a female donor with multiple sclerosis, enrolled in a pregnancy study. The CDR3 DNA reads as TGTGCCAGCACCGGGACAACAAATAACTATGGCTACACCTTC. Protein sequence: CASTGTTNNYGYTF.